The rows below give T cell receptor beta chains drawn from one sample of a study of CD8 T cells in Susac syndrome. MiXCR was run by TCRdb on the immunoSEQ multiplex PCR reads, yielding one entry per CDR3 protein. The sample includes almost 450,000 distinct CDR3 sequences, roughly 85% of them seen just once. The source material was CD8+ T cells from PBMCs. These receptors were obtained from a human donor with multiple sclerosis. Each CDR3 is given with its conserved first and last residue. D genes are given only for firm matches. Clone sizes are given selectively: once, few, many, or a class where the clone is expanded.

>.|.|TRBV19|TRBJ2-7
CASSLGHNYEQYF
TGTGCCAGTAGTCTGGGACATAACTACGAGCAGTACTTC
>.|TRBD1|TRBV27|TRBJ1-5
CASTPTGLGNQPQHF
TGTGCCAGCACCCCGACAGGGTTGGGCAATCAGCCCCAGCATTTT
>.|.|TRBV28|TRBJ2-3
CASTLGSTDTQYF
TGTGCCAGCACTCTGGGGAGCACAGATACGCAGTATTTT
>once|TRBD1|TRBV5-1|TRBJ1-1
CASRVTVQGAQGDTRAFF
TGCGCCAGCAGGGTCACGGTACAGGGGGCGCAGGGGGACACCCGAGCTTTCTTT
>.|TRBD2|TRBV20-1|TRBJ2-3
CSATLLAGGPDTQYF
TGCAGTGCCACCCTTCTAGCGGGAGGGCCGGATACGCAGTATTTT
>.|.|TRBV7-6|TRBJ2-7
CASSPTGSLVYEQYF
TGTGCCAGCAGCCCCACAGGGTCTTTAGTCTACGAGCAGTACTTC
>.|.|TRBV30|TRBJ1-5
CAWSPGLTPQPQHF
TGTGCCTGGAGTCCGGGGCTTACCCCCCAGCCCCAGCATTTT
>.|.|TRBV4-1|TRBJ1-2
CASSQDPTLNYGYTF
TGCGCCAGCAGCCAAGATCCGACCCTTAACTATGGCTACACCTTC
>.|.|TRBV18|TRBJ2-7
CASSPPTAHEQYF
TGTGCCAGCTCACCACCTACCGCCCACGAGCAGTACTTC
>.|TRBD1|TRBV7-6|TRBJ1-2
CASSMTGAYGYTF
TGTGCCAGCAGCATGACAGGGGCGTATGGCTACACCTTC
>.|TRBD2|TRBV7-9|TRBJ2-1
CASSLGTSGRVNEQFF
TGTGCCAGCAGCTTAGGGACTAGCGGGAGAGTAAATGAGCAGTTCTTC
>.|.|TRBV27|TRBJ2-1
CASSPDTDNEQFF
TGTGCCAGCAGTCCTGACACCGACAATGAGCAGTTCTTC
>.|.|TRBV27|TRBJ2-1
CASSLGEGPRNEQFF
TGTGCCAGCAGTCTAGGAGAGGGCCCCCGCAATGAGCAGTTCTTC
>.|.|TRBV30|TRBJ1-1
CAWSLTGMGTEAFF
TGTGCCTGGTCACTTACAGGGATGGGCACTGAAGCTTTCTTT
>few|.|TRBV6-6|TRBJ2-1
CASSYRGNEQFF
TGTGCCAGCAGTTACAGGGGCAATGAGCAGTTCTTC